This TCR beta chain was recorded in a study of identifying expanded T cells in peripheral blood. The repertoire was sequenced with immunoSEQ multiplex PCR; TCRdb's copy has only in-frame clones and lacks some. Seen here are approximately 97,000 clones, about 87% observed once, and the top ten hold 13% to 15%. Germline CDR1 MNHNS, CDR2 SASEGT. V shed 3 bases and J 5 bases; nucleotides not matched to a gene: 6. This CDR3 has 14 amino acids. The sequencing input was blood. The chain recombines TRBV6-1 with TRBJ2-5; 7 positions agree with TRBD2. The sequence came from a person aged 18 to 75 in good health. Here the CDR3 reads CASSDGTTGETQYF. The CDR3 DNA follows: TGTGCCAGCAGTGATGGGACTACCGGGGAGACCCAGTACTTC.